These 4 T cell receptor beta chains were sequenced from one sample in a study of shared clonotypes between healthy human individuals. Sequenced by immunoSEQ multiplex PCR; TCRdb stores in-frame clones only, minus some. This table has about 2 million clones, 95% appearing once. Sequences were obtained from naive CD4+ T cells sorted from blood. The subset: CD45RA+ positively selected. The source is a man aged 18 to 30 in good health.

This clone appeared once. V usage is TRBV6-5 and J usage is TRBJ2-1, with D hard to call. The CDR3 runs 11 residues. V was shortened by 7 bases and J by 7 bases, with 8 bases between the two germline ends. The germline V gene has CDR1 MNHEY and CDR2 SVGAGI. CDR3 residues: CASKWLNEQFF. The DNA of the CDR3 is TGTGCCAGCAAGTGGTTAAATGAGCAGTTCTTC.

The chain recombines TRBV2 with TRBJ1-3; D ambiguous. V shed 1 base and J shed 1 base, with 11 bases lying between them. The CDR3 contains 16 residues. Per germline, CDR1 SNHLY and CDR2 FYNNEI. The CDR3 loop is CASSEDGGGSGNTIYF. DNA of the CDR3: TGTGCCAGCAGTGAAGACGGCGGTGGATCTGGAAACACCATATATTTT.

This sequence joins TRBV5-1 and TRBJ2-5; D is undetermined. The V end was cut by 0 bases, the J end by 2 bases, with 11 bases between. From germline, CDR1 is SGHRS and CDR2 YFSETQ. The CDR3 spans 15 residues. CDR3 DNA: TGCGCCAGCAGCTTGGGACCAAGCCAACAAGAGACCCAGTACTTC. It specifies CASSLGPSQQETQYF.

The genes are TRBV29-1 and TRBJ1-5; D not certain. The germline gives CDR1 SQVTM, CDR2 ANQGSEA. The V and J ends lost 3 bases and 7 bases respectively, with 16 bases between them. This CDR3 comprises 14 residues. CDR3 amino acids: CSVDRREVRQPQHF. As DNA, the CDR3 is TGCAGCGTTGACCGACGTGAGGTGAGGCAGCCCCAGCATTTT.